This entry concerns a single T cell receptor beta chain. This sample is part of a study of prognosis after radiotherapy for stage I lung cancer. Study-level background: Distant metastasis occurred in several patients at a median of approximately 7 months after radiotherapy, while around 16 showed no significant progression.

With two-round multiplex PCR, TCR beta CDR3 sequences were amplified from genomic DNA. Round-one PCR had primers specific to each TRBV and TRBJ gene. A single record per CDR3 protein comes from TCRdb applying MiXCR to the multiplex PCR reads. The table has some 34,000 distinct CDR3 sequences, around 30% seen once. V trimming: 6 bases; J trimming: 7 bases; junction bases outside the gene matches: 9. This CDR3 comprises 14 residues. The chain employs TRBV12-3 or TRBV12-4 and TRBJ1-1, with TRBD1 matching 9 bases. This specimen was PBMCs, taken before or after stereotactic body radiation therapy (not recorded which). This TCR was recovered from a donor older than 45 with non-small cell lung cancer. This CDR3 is CASRRDREDYEAFF. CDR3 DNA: TGTGCCAGCAGACGGGACAGGGAGGACTATGAAGCTTTCTTT.